This TCR beta chain was identified during a study of tumor-infiltrating lymphocytes in primary liver carcinoma. Synthesis of TCR beta cDNA was carried out from about 540 ng total RNA with a constant-region primer. What produced the TCR beta libraries was three nested multiplex PCR rounds using slightly modified ARM-PCR. In the first two PCR rounds, TRBV1-TRBV30 forward primers were paired with a C-beta reverse primer, and each round lasted 10 cycles. A single record per CDR3 protein comes from TCRdb applying MiXCR to the multiplex PCR reads. The repertoire holds fewer than 250,000 distinct CDR3 sequences, with 70% to 90% as singletons. From around 18-30 mg of unsorted bulk tissue, DNA and RNA were co-extracted together. Enrolled patients were chronically infected with HBV and treatment-naive. Every tumor sample held more than 85% viable tumor cells. This CDR3 region has 15 residues. The germline V gene has CDR1 GTSNPN and CDR2 SVGIG (reference sequence).

This clonotype was picked up one time. The antigen is undetermined. Germline and junction disagree at one end, which may indicate a read error. Study findings and constraints: Tumor-adjacent and tumor-blood pairs shared less of their repertoires than tumor region pairs shared.

The material sequenced was tumor tissue from primary liver carcinoma. V usage is TRBV30 and J usage is TRBJ2-6, with 7 bases that match TRBD2. The TCR originated in a man aged 40-55 years with primary liver carcinoma and hepatitis B virus infection. This CDR3 reads CAWGRAGIEANVLTF. The CDR3 region has the DNA TGTGCCTGGGGGAGGGCAGGGATTGAGGCCAATGTCCTGACTTTC.